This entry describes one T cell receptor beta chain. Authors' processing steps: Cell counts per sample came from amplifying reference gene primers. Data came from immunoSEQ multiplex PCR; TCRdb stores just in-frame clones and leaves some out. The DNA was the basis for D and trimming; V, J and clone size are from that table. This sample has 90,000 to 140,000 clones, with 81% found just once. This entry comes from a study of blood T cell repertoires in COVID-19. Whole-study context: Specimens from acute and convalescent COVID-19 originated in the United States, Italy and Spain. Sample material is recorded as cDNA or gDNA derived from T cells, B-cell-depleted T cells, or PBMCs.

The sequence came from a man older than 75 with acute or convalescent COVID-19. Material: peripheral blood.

This CDR3 is CASSPLDSQETQYF. DNA of the CDR3: TGTGCCAGCTCACCACTAGACAGCCAAGAGACCCAGTACTTC. The genes are TRBV18 and TRBJ2-5; D might be TRBD1 (5 bases). V was shortened by 1 base and J by 1 base, with 7 bases between the two germline ends. The CDR3 consists of 14 residues. Germline V gene lookup returns CDR1 KGHSH and CDR2 LQKENI.